What follows describes a single T cell receptor beta chain. As originally analysed: Estimates of nucleated cell counts were drawn from the amplification of reference gene primers. The table came from immunoSEQ multiplex PCR; TCRdb's copy has only in-frame clones and leaves some out. D and trimming come from the DNA, and the V and J calls and clone size come from that table. The sample has over 70,000 clones, 75% to 85% seen once. CDR3 length: 13 residues. The V and J ends lost 8 bases and 6 bases respectively, with 13 bases between them. Per germline, CDR1 SNHLY and CDR2 FYNNEI. This entry comes from a study of blood T cell repertoires in COVID-19. About the study: Acute and convalescent COVID-19 samples came from the United States, Italy and Spain. T cells, B-cell-depleted T cells, or PBMCs supplied cDNA or gDNA.

The V gene is TRBV2, the J gene TRBJ1-4; D is ambiguous. The clonotype originates from a woman in her 70s with acute or convalescent COVID-19. Sequenced input: peripheral blood. In DNA, the CDR3 is TGTGCCAGCTTAACATCGGCGGATGAAAAACTGTTTTTT. It codes for CASLTSADEKLFF.